This T cell receptor beta chain was captured by sequencing in a study of T cells in Graves' hyperthyroidism and ophthalmopathy (dated by TCRdb to the late 2010s). With respect to the entire study: Peripheral blood samples were taken at initial diagnosis, before any treatment was given. Prospective prediction of ophthalmopathy was tested in an independent validation cohort consisting of about 20 hyperthyroidism patients and approximately 16 patients who later progressed to ophthalmopathy. A discovery cohort of about 96 patients, about 40 with Graves' ophthalmopathy and 55 to 60 with stable Graves' hyperthyroidism, was used to find distinguishing TCR V-J signatures. The study also compared thyroid tissue and blood T-cell repertoires from about 6 Graves' hyperthyroidism patients. The paper reports TCR Vbeta CDR3 sequencing of some 140 peripheral blood samples: around 41 ophthalmopathy, roughly 80 hyperthyroidism and 17 progressor patients. Following sampling, methimazole starting at 30 mg daily was given to hyperthyroidism patients, and high-dose intravenous methylprednisolone was given to ophthalmopathy patients. For training and testing, the 80 to 100 patients in the discovery cohort were randomly divided in a 7:3 ratio. Findings and caveats that apply to the study as a whole: A 13 V-J signature model separated ophthalmopathy from stable hyperthyroidism, with just over 85% sensitivity and 81% to 83% specificity in cross-validation and 80%/75% in testing. No statistical method was used to set the sample size in advance, and investigators knew the group allocation. In validation, the model predicted progression to ophthalmopathy a median of roughly six months before onset, with around 70% sensitivity and roughly 72% specificity. Most expanded thyroid clonotypes (frequency above 0.001) were also detected in blood, suggesting blood repertoires may reflect thyroid immune responses.

Looking up the germline V gene (reference sequence) yields CDR1 PRHDT and CDR2 FYEKMQ. Trimming takes 3 bases off V and 1 base off J; junction bases not matched to a gene: 5. The CDR3 spans 16 residues, from the cysteine through the phenylalanine. The DNA shown is the 48-base CDR3, in frame from base 1. The TCR beta CDR3 regions were amplified from the RNA transcripts. The first round of RT-PCR for the TCR CDR3 was performed with the HTBI primer set and the Qiagen OneStep RT-PCR kit. Libraries were constructed in a second round of multiplex PCR, after which size selection and purification were performed. Sequencing of the libraries was done on an Illumina HiSeq2000 using paired-end 100 bp reads. The paper's processing steps were these. SOAPnuke was used to process the raw data, removing reads that contained adapters or uncalled bases, had a mean Phred below 15, or lacked an exact match to the constant primer or identifier. High-quality paired reads were merged using COPE v1.2.5, and each unique nucleotide sequence was defined as a clonotype. MiTCR v1.1 was used to align the clonotypes against IMGT TRBV, TRBD and TRBJ reference segments. The analysis included only V-J combinations with a frequency above 0.0001, which together covered approximately 99% of the repertoires. The TCS score was defined as F50 (clonal expansion) divided by E x V (chaos), with BLOSUM62-based TCRdist calculated between CDR3 peptides within each V-J. Welch's t-statistics and random forest reduced roughly 500 V-J features to 10 to 15, which were used in a naive Bayes classifier (R e1071). The public reads were reprocessed in TCRdb via fastp at Q25 and MiXCR, keeping in-frame beta chains. Each entry is one CDR3 protein sequence, shown with its most common DNA and genes. TCRdb, not the authors, supplied the V and J calls. In all, the sample holds 400,000 to 500,000 distinct CDR3 sequences, and under 15% of those were seen once. Jointly, the top ten make up less than 15% of the sample.

This clonotype was seen many times. Its specific antigen is unknown. Nothing much larger sits one base from this clone, and base qualities are not available. Moderately to severely active disease, a Clinical Activity Score of at least 3, a NOSPECS grade of at least 4, and a duration under 3 months were present in ophthalmopathy patients. Any patient with an uncontrolled infection, another autoimmune disease, pregnancy or lactation was excluded. Diagnoses relied on clinical symptoms, serum thyroxine and TRAb, thyroid ultrasound and orbital computed tomography. PBMCs were separated from roughly 10 ml of fresh peripheral blood using Ficoll-Paque density gradient centrifugation. Total RNA was extracted with Trizol reagent, and quality was checked on an Agilent 2100 Bioanalyzer.

The sequenced material came from blood. The source is a man aged 18 to 29 with Graves' ophthalmopathy. The rearrangement joined TRBV13 to TRBJ2-3, with 9 bases aligning to TRBD2. The CDR3 region: CASSFPSGTGTDTQYF. The sequenced DNA: TGTGCCAGCAGCTTTCCTAGCGGGACCGGCACAGATACGCAGTATTTT. Extended through the reference TRBV13 and TRBJ2-3 proteins, this CDR3 yields the full variable domain: AAGVIQSPRHLIKEKRETATLKCYPIPRHDTVYWYQQGPGQDPQFLISFYEKMQSDKGSIPDRFSAQQFSDYHSELNMSSLELGDSALYFCASSFPSGTGTDTQYFGPGTRLTVL.